Below are 18 T cell receptor beta chains sequenced from a single sample in a study of T cell clusters in autoimmune cytopenias. Each sample's input was roughly 250 ng genomic DNA, 30,000 to 45,000 genome equivalents. One tube held mixed TRB-A and TRB-B primer pools for touch-down PCR. TCRdb processed the multiplex PCR reads again and assigns one entry to each CDR3 protein, with no DNA. The specimen's table records just under 3,000 distinct CDR3 sequences. Another study also made use of these data, one on T cell repertoires in aging, cancer and after chemotherapy.

Sequencing was carried out using peripheral blood. The receptor set was obtained from a human donor in good health.

By frequency, this clonotype registers medium-sized (0.01 to 0.1%). The chain couples TRBV15 to TRBJ2-5; the TRBD1 assignment by TCRdb is unverifiable without DNA. CDR1 and CDR2 (germline): LNHNV, YYDKDF (reference sequence). This CDR3 is built from 15 residues. The CDR3 here is CATSRDRGRIKTQYF. The entire variable domain, with the rest obtained from reference TRBV15 and TRBJ2-5, is as follows: DAMVIQNPRYQVTQFGKPVTLSCSQTLNHNVMYWYQQKSSQAPKLLFHYYDKDFNNEADTPDNFQSRRPNTSFCFLDIRSPGLGDTAMYLCATSRDRGRIKTQYFGPGTRLLVL.

By frequency, this clonotype is medium-sized (0.01 to 0.1%). J is TRBJ2-7 and V is TRBV4-3; TCRdb names TRBD2, which stays unverified in the absence of DNA. The CDR3 sequence is 16 residues long. Germline lookup yields CDR1 LGHNA and CDR2 YSLEER. The CDR3 sequence: CASSQDGLAGRYEQYF.

This clonotype is deemed medium-sized by its frequency. J is TRBJ2-3 and V is TRBV19. The CDR3 length is 11 residues. The V gene's germline CDR1 is LNHDA and CDR2 SQIVND (reference sequence). The CDR3 region is CASSFHGAQYF.

This sequence joins TRBV5-3 and TRBJ1-2. TRBV5-3 is assigned to the ORF class and has an uncertain function. This CDR3 contains 14 residues. The CDR3 loop reads CASSERATNYGYTF.

The J gene is TRBJ2-3, the V gene TRBV20-1; with no DNA, the TCRdb D assignment of TRBD1 cannot be verified. Germline lookup yields CDR1 DFQATT and CDR2 SNEGSKA (reference sequence). The CDR3 spans 14 residues. The CDR3 reads CSARGGADTDTQYF.

This clonotype is labeled medium-sized based on frequency. The V call is TRBV7-6, the J call TRBJ1-3. The CDR3 sequence is 15 residues long. Germline values: CDR1 SGHVS, CDR2 FNYEAQ. The CDR3 region is CASSAAINSGNTIYF.

This clonotype registers medium-sized by frequency. J is TRBJ1-1 and V is TRBV12-3 or TRBV12-4; the D call of TRBD1 rests on TCRdb alone, since no DNA is present to check it. The CDR3 consists of 16 residues. The CDR3 sequence: CASSSGGTGSRSEAFF.

This clonotype ranks as medium-sized (0.01 to 0.1%) in terms of frequency. The chain carries TRBV6-2 or TRBV6-3 and TRBJ1-5; TCRdb returns TRBD1, unconfirmable since there is no DNA. The germline CDR1 and CDR2 sequences are MNHEY and SVGEGT. This CDR3 comprises 16 residues. CDR3 in amino acids: CASSYTPQGHRQPQHF.

The genes are TRBV20-1 and TRBJ2-1; TCRdb outputs TRBD1, but without DNA this stays unchecked. The germline V gene has CDR1 DFQATT and CDR2 SNEGSKA (reference sequence). The CDR3 is 13 amino acids. CDR3 loop: CSAALSRESEQFF.

According to its frequency, this clonotype is medium-sized (0.01 to 0.1%). The chain joins TRBV6-2 or TRBV6-3 to TRBJ1-4. The CDR3 totals 15 residues. The germline gives CDR1 MNHEY, CDR2 SVGEGT. The CDR3 sequence: CASEDGGGGGEKLFF.

By frequency, this clonotype registers medium-sized. The genes are TRBV6-1 and TRBJ1-4. The germline V gene has CDR1 MNHNS and CDR2 SASEGT. This CDR3 region has 13 residues. The CDR3 is CASSMVEEEKLFF.

The V gene is TRBV7-2, the J gene TRBJ1-6; the D call from TCRdb, TRBD1, cannot be confirmed without DNA. Looked up from germline, CDR1 is SGHTA and CDR2 is FQGNSA. CDR3 length: 15 amino acids. The CDR3 here is CASSLWDRGTSPLHF.

The CDR3 sequence: CASRTYYGYTF. The chain joins TRBV7-9 to TRBJ1-2. CDR3 length equals 11 residues. CDR1 and CDR2 (germline): SEHNR, FQNEAQ (reference sequence).

Considering frequency, this clonotype is medium-sized. The J gene is TRBJ2-5, the V gene TRBV19; TCRdb indicates TRBD2, and absent DNA this call remains unverified. CDR1 is LNHDA and CDR2 is SQIVND in the germline V gene (reference sequence). CDR3 length: 12 residues. CDR3 in amino acids: CASRQAGETQYF. Filled out from reference TRBV19 and TRBJ2-5, the complete variable domain reads DGGITQSPKYLFRKEGQNVTLSCEQNLNHDAMYWYRQDPGQGLRLIYYSQIVNDFQKGDIAEGYSVSREKKESFPLTVTSAQKNPTAFYLCASRQAGETQYFGPGTRLLVL.

This chain connects TRBV20-1 to TRBJ1-2. The CDR3 contains 13 residues. The germline CDR1 and CDR2 sequences are DFQATT and SNEGSKA (reference sequence). The CDR3 here is CSARDALTGGYTF.

The V call is TRBV14, the J call TRBJ2-3; absent DNA, TCRdb's TRBD1 call cannot be checked. The CDR3 is 16 residues long. Looked up from germline, CDR1 is SGHDN and CDR2 is FVKESK. CDR3 amino acids: CASTPWDRGRPDTQYF.

Its frequency marks this clonotype as medium-sized. The chain has TRBV6-5 and TRBJ2-6; TCRdb's D gene call, TRBD1, goes unchecked for lack of DNA. The CDR3 length is 16 residues. Germline-derived CDR1 and CDR2 are MNHEY and SVGAGI. The CDR3 sequence is CASSELGGSGANVLTF.

This chain joins TRBV6-4 and TRBJ1-1; TCRdb picks TRBD1, but there is no DNA to check that call. There are 15 residues in the CDR3. Looked up from germline, CDR1 is MRHNA and CDR2 is SNTAGT. The CDR3: CASSGRGFMNTEAFF.